The 29 T cell receptor beta chains reported below all come from one sample, sequenced in a study of T cells after yellow fever vaccination. TCRdb used MiXCR to reprocess the 5' RACE reads, holding one entry per CDR3 protein. The top ten clones hold roughly a sixth of a sample with about 300,000 distinct CDR3 sequences, approximately 7% of them seen once. Source: PBMCs, taken 45 days after the first yellow fever vaccination. These receptors came from a young man who received the YFV17D yellow fever vaccine.

This clonotype occurred a few times. V usage is TRBV12-3 or TRBV12-4 and J usage is TRBJ1-2; unclear D gene. The CDR3 contains 13 residues. Trimming took 4 bases from V and 4 from J, leaving 10 bases between them. The CDR3 coding sequence is TGTGCCAGCAGTTCCTCCTTTGGCTATGGCTACACCTTC. This encodes CASSSSFGYGYTF.

In this sample, this clonotype turned up many times. This chain connects TRBV11-2 to TRBJ2-3; 10 bases line up with TRBD2. Germline values: CDR1 SGHAT, CDR2 FQNNGV. J was trimmed by 5 bases and V by 2 bases; bases with no gene match: 4. CDR3 length equals 15 residues. The DNA of the CDR3 is TGTGCCAGCAGCTTACAGCGGGGGGGCAAAGATACGCAGTATTTT. It codes for CASSLQRGGKDTQYF.

This chain links TRBV7-2 with TRBJ2-2, with D tentatively TRBD1 or TRBD2 (5 bases each). Trimming removed 5 bases from V and 6 bases from J, with 13 bases in between. CDR1 and CDR2 (germline): SGHTA, FQGNSA. CDR3 length: 14 amino acids. The CDR3 DNA reads as TGTGCCAGCAGCCTCCGGGGACGCCCCGGGGAGCTGTTTTTT. Translation: CASSLRGRPGELFF.

This clonotype was counted at least ten times. The V and J genes are TRBV7-8 and TRBJ2-3; D may be TRBD1 or TRBD2 (5 bases each). The germline V and J ends were trimmed by 3 bases and 11 bases, with 9 bases remaining between them. Germline V CDR1 and CDR2: SGHVS, FQNEAQ. The CDR3 runs to 11 residues. The CDR3 here is CASSFGAQQYF. DNA of the CDR3: TGTGCCAGCAGCTTCGGGGCTCAGCAGTATTTT.

The J gene is TRBJ1-2, the V gene TRBV18; 9 positions match TRBD1. V trimming: 4 bases; J trimming: 4 bases; junction bases outside the gene matches: 13. The CDR3 has 17 residues. CDR1 and CDR2 (germline): KGHSH, LQKENI. For the CDR3, the DNA is TGTGCCAGCTCACTCTGGACAGGGGAGATTTCAAGCTATGGCTACACCTTC. The encoded protein is CASSLWTGEISSYGYTF.

The rearrangement uses TRBV11-2 and TRBJ2-7; D uncertain. CDR1 and CDR2 from the germline V gene are SGHAT and FQNNGV. V lost 5 bases and J lost 3, with 14 bases in between. This CDR3 contains 14 residues. CDR3 sequence reads: CASSLPPNNYEQYF. The CDR3 nucleotides are TGTGCCAGCAGCCTCCCCCCTAATAACTACGAGCAGTACTTC. Looking up the rest from reference TRBV11-2 and TRBJ2-7 gives the full variable domain: EAGVAQSPRYKIIEKRQSVAFWCNPISGHATLYWYQQILGQGPKLLIQFQNNGVVDDSQLPKDRFSAERLKGVDSTLKIQPAKLEDSAVYLCASSLPPNNYEQYFGPGTRLTVT.

The table lists this clonotype with many counts. V usage is TRBV6-2 or TRBV6-3 and J usage is TRBJ2-7; no firm D call. The germline V gene has CDR1 MNHEY and CDR2 SVGEGT. V dropped 2 bases and J dropped 3 bases, with 8 bases sitting between them. The CDR3 extends over 13 amino acids. The CDR3 here is CASSYGRDYEQYV. The CDR3 DNA follows: TGTGCCAGCAGTTACGGCAGAGACTACGAGCAGTACGTC.

This clonotype was seen a few times. V is TRBV12-3 or TRBV12-4 and J is TRBJ2-3; the D gene is possibly TRBD1 (6 bases). The V end was cut by 7 bases, the J end by 1 base, with 12 bases between. The CDR3 consists of 14 residues. The CDR3 coding sequence is TGTGCCAGCACCCGTTCAGGGGGCACAGATACGCAGTATTTT. Amino acids: CASTRSGGTDTQYF.

This clonotype showed up just a few times. The rearrangement joins TRBV27 to TRBJ2-7, with 7 bases identical to TRBD1. This CDR3 is built from 15 residues. J gave up 7 bases and V 2 bases, and 11 bases lay outside the gene matches. CDR1 is MNHEY and CDR2 is SMNVEV in the germline V gene (reference sequence). The CDR3 nucleotides are TGTGCCAGCAGTTTACCCGGGACAGATTATCGGGAGCAGTACTTC. It encodes CASSLPGTDYREQYF.

This clonotype appeared a few times. This sequence joins TRBV7-9 and TRBJ1-1; the D gene is possibly TRBD1 (6 bases). Trimming removed 5 bases at V and 4 bases at J, with 20 bases between. Germline assignment: CDR1 SEHNR and CDR2 FQNEAQ (reference sequence). This CDR3 has 16 residues. CDR3: CASSAGGKGGVTEAFF. The CDR3 nucleotides read TGTGCCAGCAGCGCTGGAGGTAAGGGGGGAGTCACTGAAGCTTTCTTT.

The rearrangement uses TRBV30 and TRBJ1-4, with D possibly TRBD1 on 5 matching bases. Looked up from germline, CDR1 is GTSNPN and CDR2 is SVGIG (reference sequence). This CDR3 region has 13 residues. Trimming pared 7 bases from V and 7 bases from J, leaving 16 bases between. The CDR3 loop reads CASSGTAGEKLFF. CDR3 nucleotides: TGTGCCTCCTCCGGGACGGCGGGTGAAAAACTGTTTTTT.

The V and J genes are TRBV27 and TRBJ2-1; TRBD1 aligns across 7 bases. This CDR3 contains 14 residues. With V trimmed by 6 bases and J by 4 bases, 6 bases remained unmatched. CDR1 is MNHEY, CDR2 SMNVEV, per germline (reference sequence). The CDR3 here is CASSQGVGYNEQFF. The CDR3 DNA reads TGTGCCAGCAGCCAGGGGGTCGGTTACAATGAGCAGTTCTTC.

The chain recombines TRBV9 with TRBJ2-7, with 10 bases identical to TRBD1. CDR3 length: 15 amino acids. Germline loops: CDR1 SGDLS, CDR2 YYNGEE. Losses at the gene ends were 0 bases for V and 4 bases for J; bases not matched to a gene: 4. CDR3: CASSVGDRGLYEQYV. CDR3 in DNA: TGTGCCAGCAGCGTAGGCGACAGGGGGCTATACGAGCAGTACGTC.

The chain links TRBV5-1 to TRBJ2-7; 11 bases line up with TRBD2. The CDR3 is 15 residues long. Germline V CDR1 and CDR2: SGHRS, YFSETQ. Trimming cost V 6 bases and J 2 bases; bases outside gene matches: 7. The CDR3 sequence is CASNQLAGVTYEQYF. CDR3 in DNA: TGCGCCAGCAACCAACTAGCGGGGGTGACCTACGAGCAGTACTTC.

The V gene is TRBV20-1, the J gene TRBJ2-7, with D possibly matching TRBD1 (7 bases). The CDR3 runs 13 residues. Germline values: CDR1 DFQATT, CDR2 SNEGSKA (reference sequence). The chain's CDR3 is CIATDRRGYEQYV. CDR3 nucleotide sequence: TGCATTGCTACGGACAGGAGGGGTTACGAGCAGTACGTC.

This chain connects TRBV28 to TRBJ2-1; TRBD2 matches 12 bases. Germline assignment: CDR1 MDHEN and CDR2 SYDVKM. With 6 bases clipped from V and 3 bases from J, the junction kept 9 bases outside the gene matches. The CDR3 spans 17 residues. CDR3: CASSEVTSGGHYNEQFF. The CDR3 region has the DNA TGTGCCAGCAGCGAGGTGACTAGCGGGGGACACTACAATGAGCAGTTCTTC.

This clonotype was counted at least ten times. The chain couples TRBV5-1 to TRBJ2-5; a possible D gene is TRBD1 (5 bases). The CDR3 runs 14 residues. Germline V CDR1 and CDR2: SGHRS, YFSETQ. Trimming stripped 5 bases from V and 1 base from J, with 12 bases between. The CDR3: CASRDDRLQETQYF. Written as DNA, the CDR3 is TGCGCCAGCAGGGACGACAGACTCCAAGAGACCCAGTACTTC.

This chain links TRBV7-8 with TRBJ1-3; D is unclear. Trimming stripped 0 bases from V and 0 bases from J, with 3 bases between. The CDR3 totals 14 residues. The V gene's germline CDR1 is SGHVS and CDR2 FQNEAQ. The CDR3 DNA sequence: TGTGCCAGCAGCTTAGCCGGCTCTGGAAACACCATATATTTT. Its protein product is CASSLAGSGNTIYF.

The chain carries TRBV5-1 and TRBJ2-7, with D possibly TRBD1 on 6 matching bases. With 4 bases removed from V and 3 bases from J, the gap between germline ends came to 14 bases. Germline CDR1 reads SGHRS; CDR2 reads YFSETQ. This CDR3 comprises 14 residues. The CDR3 DNA sequence: TGCGCCAGCAGCATAAGACAGGAAAACTACGAGCAGTACTTC. Translating gives CASSIRQENYEQYF.

This clonotype was picked up many times. The gene calls are TRBV7-3 and TRBJ2-1, with 7 bases aligning to TRBD2. The germline CDR1 and CDR2 sequences are SGHTA and FQGTGA. Trimming took 5 bases from V and 8 from J; bases not matched to a gene: 9. The CDR3 contains 14 residues. This CDR3 reads CASSLRLAVDEQFF. CDR3 DNA: TGTGCCAGCAGCCTGAGACTAGCTGTCGATGAGCAGTTCTTC.

J is TRBJ2-3 and V is TRBV5-4, with D hard to call. Trimming left V 4 bases short and J 5 bases short, with 14 bases between. The CDR3 spans 14 residues. The germline V gene encodes CDR1 SGHNT and CDR2 YYREEE (reference sequence). In nucleotides, the CDR3 is TGTGCCAGCAGCCTTGGCTACGAAGGAGATACGCAGTATTTT. This translates into CASSLGYEGDTQYF. Supplemented by reference TRBV5-4 and TRBJ2-3, the full variable domain reads ETGVTQSPTHLIKTRGQQVTLRCSSQSGHNTVSWYQQALGQGPQFIFQYYREEENGRGNFPPRFSGLQFPNYSSELNVNALELDDSALYLCASSLGYEGDTQYFGPGTRLTVL.

This rearrangement joins TRBV6-6 to TRBJ1-1; D is uncertain. Germline values: CDR1 MNHNY, CDR2 SVGAGI (reference sequence). V was shortened by 2 bases and J by 3 bases, with 7 bases between the two germline ends. The CDR3 runs to 13 residues. CDR3 loop: CASSYPRDTEAFF. CDR3 DNA: TGTGCCAGCAGTTACCCCCGGGACACTGAAGCTTTCTTT.

This rearrangement joins TRBV2 to TRBJ2-3; 8 bases fit TRBD2. The CDR3 spans 13 residues. Germline-derived CDR1 and CDR2 are SNHLY and FYNNEI. J was trimmed by 6 bases and V by 7 bases; bases with no gene match: 6. The CDR3 region is CASIWGGRDTQYF. The CDR3 DNA follows: TGTGCCAGCATCTGGGGCGGGAGGGATACGCAGTATTTT.

J is TRBJ2-3 and V is TRBV7-3; 8 bases align to TRBD2. The CDR3 contains 14 residues. Germline CDR1 SGHTA, CDR2 FQGTGA. J lost 4 bases, V lost 6 bases, and 6 bases had no gene match. The CDR3 protein is CASSTGLASDTQYF. DNA of the CDR3: TGTGCCAGCAGTACCGGACTAGCTTCAGATACGCAGTATTTT. The full variable domain, in which reference TRBV7-3 and TRBJ2-3 provide the parts outside the CDR3, is GAGVSQTPSNKVTEKGKYVELRCDPISGHTALYWYRQSLGQGPEFLIYFQGTGAADDSGLPNDRFFAVRPEGSVSTLKIQRTERGDSAVYLCASSTGLASDTQYFGPGTRLTVL.

This clonotype has only a few counts. The chain couples TRBV7-9 to TRBJ2-1, with TRBD2 matching 9 bases. The CDR3 extends over 15 amino acids. Germline trimming cut 3 bases from V and 12 bases from J; bases unmatched to any gene: 12. CDR1 is SEHNR and CDR2 is FQNEAQ in the germline V gene (reference sequence). This chain's CDR3 is CASSFSSGDPMGQFF. CDR3 DNA: TGTGCCAGCAGCTTCTCTAGCGGGGATCCCATGGGGCAGTTCTTC.

This clonotype was seen only a few times. The rearrangement uses TRBV5-6 and TRBJ2-1; the match to TRBD2 covers 11 bases. The germline V gene encodes CDR1 SGHDT and CDR2 YYEEEE. CDR3 length: 14 amino acids. The junction had 6 bases not matched to a gene; V was cut back by 0 bases and J by 13 bases. This CDR3 is CASSLVASGGKQFF. CDR3 bases: TGTGCCAGCAGCTTGGTGGCTAGCGGGGGGAAACAGTTCTTC.

The chain is built from TRBV7-3 and TRBJ2-1; a weak D match, TRBD2 (5 bases). The CDR3 consists of 12 residues. Germline V gene data show CDR1 as SGHTA and CDR2 as FQGTGA. V gave up 2 bases and J gave up 8 bases, with 7 bases separating them. The CDR3 protein is CASSLEGYEQFF. Written as DNA, the CDR3 is TGTGCCAGCAGCTTAGAGGGCTATGAGCAGTTCTTC.

This clonotype has more than one count but fewer than ten. This chain connects TRBV20-1 to TRBJ2-2; TRBD1 aligns across 8 bases. CDR3 size: 18 residues. With 2 bases clipped from V and 0 bases from J, the junction kept 11 bases outside the gene matches. The V gene's germline CDR1 is DFQATT and CDR2 SNEGSKA (reference sequence). Here the CDR3 reads CSARFSGQGRANTGELFF. In DNA form, the CDR3 reads TGCAGTGCTAGATTCTCTGGACAGGGAAGAGCGAACACCGGGGAGCTGTTTTTT.

This clonotype was picked up many times. The genes are TRBV10-3 and TRBJ2-1, with a weak D call TRBD1 (6 bases). This CDR3 is 13 amino acids long. V lost 6 bases to trimming and J lost 4 bases, with 10 bases between them. Germline CDR1 and CDR2: ENHRY and SYGVKD. The CDR3 nucleotides are TGTGCCATCAGGGACAGTTTGTACAATGAGCAGTTCTTC. Its protein product is CAIRDSLYNEQFF.